This TCR beta chain emerged from a study of TIL therapy for anti-PD-1-resistant metastatic lung cancer. Study at large: Tumor harvest preceded PD-1/PD-L1 blockade, followed by nivolumab treatment. Study conclusions and caveats: Treatment-naive, never-smoker and oncogene-addicted patients were overrepresented in this highly selected cohort.

Stated time point: pre-treatment sample, taken before nivolumab and TIL therapy. With regard to this clone: Its antigen is unidentified.

The libraries were made with immunoSEQ v3. Libraries were sequenced to 2 million to 2.5 million read pairs (survey) or 5-6 million (deep). Data came from immunoSEQ multiplex PCR; TCRdb stores just in-frame clones and leaves some out. This table holds about 21,000 clones, about 70% found once. The sample was blood, taken at baseline. This TCR was sampled from a person between 25 and 79 years old with non-small cell lung cancer.

DNA of the CDR3: TGTGCCAGCAGCCCCAACCGGGGGGGGAACACCGGGGAGCTGTTTTTT. Translated: CASSPNRGGNTGELFF. V is TRBV7-2 and J is TRBJ2-2; 8 nucleotides agree with TRBD2. The CDR3 has 16 amino acids. From germline, CDR1 is SGHTA and CDR2 FQGNSA. V lost 5 bases, J lost 1 base, and 6 bases stayed unmatched.